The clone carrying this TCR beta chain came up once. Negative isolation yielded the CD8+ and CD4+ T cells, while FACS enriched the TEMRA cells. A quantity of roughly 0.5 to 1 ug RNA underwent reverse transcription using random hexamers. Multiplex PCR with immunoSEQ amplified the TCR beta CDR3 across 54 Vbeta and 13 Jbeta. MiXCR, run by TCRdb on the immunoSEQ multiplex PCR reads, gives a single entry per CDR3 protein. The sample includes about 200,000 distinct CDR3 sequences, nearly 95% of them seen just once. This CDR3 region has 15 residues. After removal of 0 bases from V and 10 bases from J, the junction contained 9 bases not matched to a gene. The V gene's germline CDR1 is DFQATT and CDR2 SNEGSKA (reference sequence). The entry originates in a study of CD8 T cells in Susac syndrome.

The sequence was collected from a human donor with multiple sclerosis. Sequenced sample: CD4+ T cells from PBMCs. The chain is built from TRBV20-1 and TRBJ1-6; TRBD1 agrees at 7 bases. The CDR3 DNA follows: TGCAGTGCTAGAGATTGGAGACAGGGAAGCTCACCCCTCCACTTT. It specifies CSARDWRQGSSPLHF.